This T cell receptor beta chain was retrieved from a study of shared clonotypes between healthy human individuals. The study's findings and limits: Represented diversity, genetic and exposure-history alike, was limited by few donors. Between a few donors, naive CD4 clonotypes were shared at a level of around 5.1%. Only blood was sampled; tissue repertoires likely differ.

Sequencing used immunoSEQ multiplex PCR; TCRdb keeps in-frame clones, though not all of them. The sample lists hundreds of thousands of clones; about three quarters were seen once. The CDR3 is 15 residues long. CDR1 and CDR2 (germline): MNHEY, SVGAGI. V was cut by 6 bases and J by 0 bases, with 15 bases left in between. On this clone: Its matching antigen is unknown.

Healthy and HIV-negative, the adult donors had no recent acute infections or vaccinations. Sequencing used memory CD4+ T cells sorted from blood. Described subset: CD45RA-negative fraction. The chain uses TRBV6-5 and TRBJ2-7; TRBD1 might be the D (5 bases). The TCR sequence derives from a woman under 40 in good health. In nucleotides, the CDR3 is TGTGCCAGCAGCAGGCGTCAGGGCAACTCCTACGAGCAGTACTTC. Its protein is CASSRRQGNSYEQYF.